These 8 T cell receptor beta chains were sequenced from one sample in a study of identical twins' blood T cells. TCRdb passed the 5' RACE reads through MiXCR, listing each CDR3 protein once. The sample holds fewer than 450,000 distinct CDR3 sequences, more than 25% seen once. The sequencing sample was made of PBMCs. All receptors come from a woman aged 18-50 years in good health.

CDR3 sequence reads: CASSYGQGGTEAFF. The CDR3 DNA is TGTGCCAGCAGTTACGGGCAGGGCGGCACTGAAGCTTTCTTT. The rearrangement uses TRBV6-5 and TRBJ1-1; possible D gene TRBD1, 5 bases. This CDR3 is built from 14 residues. Trimming removed 2 bases at V and 4 bases at J, with 11 bases between. Germline assignment: CDR1 MNHEY and CDR2 SVGAGI.

V usage is TRBV6-6 and J usage is TRBJ1-1; D remains unclear. V lost 6 bases to trimming and J lost 2 bases, with 7 bases between them. The CDR3 covers 12 residues. The germline V gene has CDR1 MNHNY and CDR2 SVGAGI (reference sequence). The CDR3 sequence: CASRWGNTEAFF. CDR3 DNA: TGTGCCAGCAGGTGGGGAAACACTGAAGCTTTCTTT.

This chain connects TRBV20-1 to TRBJ2-7, with TRBD2 identical over 8 bases. V was clipped by 3 bases and J by 2 bases; unmatched bases: 9. CDR1 is DFQATT and CDR2 is SNEGSKA in the germline V gene (reference sequence). The CDR3 covers 15 residues. CDR3 DNA: TGCAGTGCTAGCGGTAGGGCGGGGGGAACCTACGAGCAGTACTTC. Encoded protein: CSASGRAGGTYEQYF.

The table lists this clonotype with a few counts. The J gene is TRBJ2-7, the V gene TRBV6-5, with no clear D. Germline V gene data show CDR1 as MNHEY and CDR2 as SVGAGI. CDR3 length equals 14 residues. Between the trimmed V and J ends, which lost 1 base and 0 bases, there was a span of 7 bases. Here the CDR3 DNA reads TGTGCCAGCAGTTACTTTACCGGCTCCTACGAGCAGTACTTC. It yields the protein CASSYFTGSYEQYF.

V and J are TRBV5-1 and TRBJ2-3; the D gene could be TRBD1 or TRBD2 (5 bases each). Germline lookup yields CDR1 SGHRS and CDR2 YFSETQ. V lost 1 base, J lost 5 bases, and 20 bases lay in between. The CDR3 spans 17 residues. The CDR3 DNA follows: TGCGCCAGCAGCTTGAACCGGGACCTGGTTGAGGGAGATACGCAGTATTTT. This encodes CASSLNRDLVEGDTQYF.

Many counts were recorded for this clonotype. CDR3 in DNA: TGTGCCATCAGCGACAGGGCAGGAGGCTACACCTTC. Translated: CAISDRAGGYTF. This sequence joins TRBV10-3 and TRBJ1-2; 7 bases align to TRBD1. Per the germline V gene, CDR1 is ENHRY and CDR2 is SYGVKD. J was trimmed by 8 bases and V by 6 bases; bases with no gene match: 6. The CDR3 extends over 12 amino acids.

This clonotype showed up just a few times. The gene calls are TRBV4-3 and TRBJ1-6; D is possibly TRBD1 (5 bases). Germline loops: CDR1 LGHNA, CDR2 YSLEER. Trimming pared 0 bases from V and 5 bases from J, leaving 14 bases between. The CDR3 extends over 17 amino acids. In DNA, the CDR3 is TGCGCCAGCAGCCAAGATTCTCAGGGTAGAAATAATTCACCCCTCCACTTT. Translated, it gives CASSQDSQGRNNSPLHF.

This clonotype was counted a few times. The genes are TRBV5-4 and TRBJ1-4; 10 positions match TRBD1. Trimming cost V 3 bases and J 8 bases; bases outside gene matches: 4. The CDR3 totals 14 residues. CDR1 and CDR2 (germline): SGHNT, YYREEE (reference sequence). Written as DNA, the CDR3 is TGTGCCAGCAGCTCACCGGGACAGGGGGAAAAACTGTTTTTT. It yields the protein CASSSPGQGEKLFF.